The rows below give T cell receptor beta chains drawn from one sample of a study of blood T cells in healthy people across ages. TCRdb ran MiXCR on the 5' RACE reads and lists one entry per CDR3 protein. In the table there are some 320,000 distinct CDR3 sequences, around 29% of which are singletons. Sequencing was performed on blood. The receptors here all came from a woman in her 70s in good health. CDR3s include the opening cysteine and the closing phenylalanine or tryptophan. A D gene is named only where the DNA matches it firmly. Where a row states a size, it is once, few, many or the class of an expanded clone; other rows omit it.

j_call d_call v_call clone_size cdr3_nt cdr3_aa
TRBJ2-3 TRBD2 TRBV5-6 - TGTGCCAGCAGCTTGAAAAGCGGGGGGACTCGCACAGATACGCAGTATTTT CASSLKSGGTRTDTQYF
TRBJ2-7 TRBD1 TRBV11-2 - TGTGCCAGCAGCTCCTCTATGCTCTTCGGATCCGGGACAGGGGCCTACGAGCAGTACTTC CASSSSMLFGSGTGAYEQYF
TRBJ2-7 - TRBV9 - TGTGCCAGCAGCGTAACCGAGCAGTACTTC CASSVTEQYF
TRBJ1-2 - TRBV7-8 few TGTGCCAGCAGCCCTGAGGGACGATATGGCTACACCTTC CASSPEGRYGYTF
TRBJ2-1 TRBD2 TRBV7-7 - TGTGCTAGCAGCTTGTGGCGGGAGGCCCCCCACAATGAGCAGTTCTTC CASSLWREAPHNEQFF
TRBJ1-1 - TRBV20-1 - TGCAGTGCTAGAGTTGGGAACATGAACACTGAAGCTTTCTTT CSARVGNMNTEAFF
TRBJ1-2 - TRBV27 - TGTGCCAGCAGTTCGATACAGAGTAACTATGGCTACACCTTC CASSSIQSNYGYTF
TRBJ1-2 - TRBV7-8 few TGTGCCAGCAGCTATAGAAGGGTAGATGGTTACACCTTC CASSYRRVDGYTF
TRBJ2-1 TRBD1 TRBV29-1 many TGCAGCGTTGCCTCCGGGACAGGGGTTGAGCAGTTCTTC CSVASGTGVEQFF
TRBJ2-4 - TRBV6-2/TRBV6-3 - TGTGCCAGCAGCCGAAAGGGGCTCGAAAACATTCAGTACTTC CASSRKGLENIQYF
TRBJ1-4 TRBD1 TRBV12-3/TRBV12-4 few TGTGCCAGCAGCCGACAGGGGGCGTACGAAAAACTGTTTTTT CASSRQGAYEKLFF
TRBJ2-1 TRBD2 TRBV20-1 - TGCAGTGCTAACGGACTAGCGGGTGGAAACAATGAGCAGTTCTTC CSANGLAGGNNEQFF
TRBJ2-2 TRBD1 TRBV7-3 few TGTGCCAGCACCCCGACAGGGGGTAACACCGGGGAGCTGTTTTTT CASTPTGGNTGELFF